Listed below are T cell receptor beta chains from one sample, sequenced in a study of a mutant IDH1 vaccine in newly diagnosed glioma. The method was immunoSEQ multiplex PCR; TCRdb's version includes in-frame clones alone and lacks a portion of them. The sample holds roughly 84,000 clones, more than 65% seen once. The sequencing used PBMCs, collected from a glioma patient treated with radiotherapy, temozolomide or both. These receptors were obtained from a man in his forties or fifties with glioma. Some clones in this sample may be carry-over from other donors' samples. Both conserved end residues are part of each CDR3. A D gene is named only where the DNA matches it firmly. Some rows mark clone size as missing; the rest say once, few, many or name a class of expanded clone.

-,TRBJ2-5,TRBD2,TRBV2,TGTGCCAGCAGTGAGGGGCGGGGGGGCGTGGAGACCCAGTACTTC,CASSEGRGGVETQYF
-,TRBJ2-5,-,TRBV7-2,TGTGCCAGCAGCTTCCAGCCGGGACGACAAGAGACCCAGTACTTC,CASSFQPGRQETQYF
-,TRBJ2-1,-,TRBV9,TGTGCCAGCAGCGCCTCGGGCCGAGGGGCCGATGAGCAGTTCTTC,CASSASGRGADEQFF
-,TRBJ2-3,-,TRBV4-1,TGCGCCAGCAGCCAAGGACAGGGAGGAGATACGCAGTATTTT,CASSQGQGGDTQYF
-,TRBJ1-1,TRBD1,TRBV30,TGTGCCTGGGCTGGACAGGGGGCTGGTGAAGCTTTCTTT,CAWAGQGAGEAFF
-,TRBJ1-2,-,TRBV5-4,TGTGCCAGCAGCACGGGCGCCGGGGGCATCTATGGCTACACCTTC,CASSTGAGGIYGYTF
-,TRBJ2-5,TRBD1,TRBV4-1,TGCGCCAGCAGCCAGGGACAGACAGAGACCCAGTACTTC,CASSQGQTETQYF
once,TRBJ1-2,-,TRBV30,TGTGCCTGGGAACCCGGGGGGATAGTTAGTTATGGCTACACCTTC,CAWEPGGIVSYGYTF
-,TRBJ1-6,-,TRBV7-9,TGTGCCAGCGGGTCCGGGACGAATAATTCACCCCTCCACTTT,CASGSGTNNSPLHF
once,TRBJ1-6,TRBD1,TRBV5-6,TGTGCCAGCAGCTCGGGACAGGGGGTTTCACCCCTCCACTTT,CASSSGQGVSPLHF
-,TRBJ1-2,-,TRBV27,TGTGCCAGCAGTTTAGACGCCGGACACCGGTCGGGGGGCTACACCTTC,CASSLDAGHRSGGYTF
-,TRBJ1-3,-,TRBV5-6,TGTGCCAGCAGCTTTTCTCGTCCAACAGGGAGCTCTGGAAACACCATATATTTT,CASSFSRPTGSSGNTIYF
-,TRBJ2-1,-,TRBV2,TGTGCCAGCAAGACAGGATCGGGCTCCTACAATGAGCAGTTCTTC,CASKTGSGSYNEQFF
-,TRBJ1-5,-,TRBV19,TGTGCCAGTAACGGGCAGGGCTGGCAGCCCCAGCATTTT,CASNGQGWQPQHF
few,TRBJ2-2,-,TRBV6-5,TGTGCCAGCAGGGCGACAGGAACGAACACCGGGGAGCTGTTTTTT,CASRATGTNTGELFF